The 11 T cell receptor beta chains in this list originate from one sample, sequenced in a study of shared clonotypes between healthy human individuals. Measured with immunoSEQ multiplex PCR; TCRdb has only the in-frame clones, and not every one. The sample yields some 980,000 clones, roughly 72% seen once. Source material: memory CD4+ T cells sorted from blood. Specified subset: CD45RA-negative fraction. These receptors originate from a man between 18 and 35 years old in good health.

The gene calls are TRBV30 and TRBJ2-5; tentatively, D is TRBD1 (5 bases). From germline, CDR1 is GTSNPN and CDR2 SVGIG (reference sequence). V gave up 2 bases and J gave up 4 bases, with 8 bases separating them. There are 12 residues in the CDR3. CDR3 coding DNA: TGTGCCTGGAGTCAGGGAAGAGAGACCCAGTACTTC. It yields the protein CAWSQGRETQYF. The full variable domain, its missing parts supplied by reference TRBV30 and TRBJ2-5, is SQTIHQWPATLVQPVGSPLSLECTVEGTSNPNLYWYRQAAGRGLQLLFYSVGIGQISSEVPQNLSASRPQDRQFILSSKKLLLSDSGFYLCAWSQGRETQYFGPGTRLLVL.

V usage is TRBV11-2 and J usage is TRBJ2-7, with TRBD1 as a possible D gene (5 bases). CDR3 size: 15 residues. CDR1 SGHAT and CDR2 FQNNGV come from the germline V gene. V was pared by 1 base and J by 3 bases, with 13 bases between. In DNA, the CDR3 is TGTGCCAGCAGCTTAGGCACAGGACCCTTCTACGAGCAGTACTTC. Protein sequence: CASSLGTGPFYEQYF.

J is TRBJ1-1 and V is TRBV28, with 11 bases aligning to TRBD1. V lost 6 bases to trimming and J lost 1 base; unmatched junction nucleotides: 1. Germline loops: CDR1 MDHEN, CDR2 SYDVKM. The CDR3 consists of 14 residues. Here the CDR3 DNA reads TGTGCCAGCAGGGGACAGGGGGAGAACACTGAAGCTTTCTTT. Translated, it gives CASRGQGENTEAFF.

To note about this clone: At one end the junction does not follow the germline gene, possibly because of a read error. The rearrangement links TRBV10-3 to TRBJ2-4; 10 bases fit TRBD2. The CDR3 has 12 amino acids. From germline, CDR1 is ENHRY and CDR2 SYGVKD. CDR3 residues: CAISDIGLAVRF. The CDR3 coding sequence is TGTGCCATCAGTGATATAGGACTAGCGGTTCGCTTC.

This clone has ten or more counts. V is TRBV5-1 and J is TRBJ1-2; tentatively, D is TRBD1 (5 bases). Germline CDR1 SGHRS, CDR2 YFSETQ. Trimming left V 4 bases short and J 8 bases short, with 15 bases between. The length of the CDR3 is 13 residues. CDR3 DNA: TGCGCCAGCAGCCCGGACGGGGCGGGCGGCTACACCTTC. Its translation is CASSPDGAGGYTF.

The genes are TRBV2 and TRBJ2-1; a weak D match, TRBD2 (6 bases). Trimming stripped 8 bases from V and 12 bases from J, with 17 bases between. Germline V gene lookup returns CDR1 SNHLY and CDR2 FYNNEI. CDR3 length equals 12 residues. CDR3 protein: CASGPGGRGQFF. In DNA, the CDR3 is TGTGCCAGCGGACCCGGGGGAAGAGGGCAGTTCTTC.

The DNA for the CDR3 is TGCGCCAGCAGTGAGTCTGTTAGTGGGTACAATGAGCAGTTCTTC. Translated, it gives CASSESVSGYNEQFF. The chain joins TRBV10-1 to TRBJ2-1, with D unclear. The V end was cut by 0 bases, the J end by 4 bases, with 10 bases between. There are 15 residues in the CDR3. The germline CDR1 and CDR2 sequences are WNHNN and SYGVQD (reference sequence).

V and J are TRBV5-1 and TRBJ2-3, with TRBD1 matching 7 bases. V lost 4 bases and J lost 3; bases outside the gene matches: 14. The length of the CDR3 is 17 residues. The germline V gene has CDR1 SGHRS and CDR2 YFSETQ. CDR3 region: CASSLQLGGASTDTQYF. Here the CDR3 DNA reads TGCGCCAGCAGCCTACAGTTAGGGGGCGCATCGACAGATACGCAGTATTTT. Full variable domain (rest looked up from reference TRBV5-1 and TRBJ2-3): KAGVTQTPRYLIKTRGQQVTLSCSPISGHRSVSWYQQTPGQGLQFLFEYFSETQRNKGNFPGRFSGRQFSNSRSEMNVSTLELGDSALYLCASSLQLGGASTDTQYFGPGTRLTVL.

CDR3 in DNA: TGTGCCAGCCGTAAGACAGGGGCGAGGCAGCCCCAGCATTTT. It is translated as CASRKTGARQPQHF. The chain employs TRBV27 and TRBJ1-5; TRBD1 matches 8 bases. Per the germline V gene, CDR1 is MNHEY and CDR2 is SMNVEV (reference sequence). The CDR3 spans 14 residues. J gave up 7 bases and V 8 bases, and 10 bases lay outside the gene matches.

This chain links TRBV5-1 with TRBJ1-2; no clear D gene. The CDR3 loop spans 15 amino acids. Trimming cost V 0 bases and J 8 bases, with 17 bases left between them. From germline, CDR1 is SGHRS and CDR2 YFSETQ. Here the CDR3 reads CASSLARVTGRGYTF. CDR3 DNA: TGCGCCAGCAGCTTGGCCCGGGTGACTGGACGGGGCTACACCTTC.

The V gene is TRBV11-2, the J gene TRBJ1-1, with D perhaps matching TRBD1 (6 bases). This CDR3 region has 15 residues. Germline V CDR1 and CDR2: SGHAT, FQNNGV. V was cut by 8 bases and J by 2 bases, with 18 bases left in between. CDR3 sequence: CASSKQGDENTEAFF. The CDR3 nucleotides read TGTGCCAGCTCTAAACAGGGCGATGAAAACACTGAAGCTTTCTTT.